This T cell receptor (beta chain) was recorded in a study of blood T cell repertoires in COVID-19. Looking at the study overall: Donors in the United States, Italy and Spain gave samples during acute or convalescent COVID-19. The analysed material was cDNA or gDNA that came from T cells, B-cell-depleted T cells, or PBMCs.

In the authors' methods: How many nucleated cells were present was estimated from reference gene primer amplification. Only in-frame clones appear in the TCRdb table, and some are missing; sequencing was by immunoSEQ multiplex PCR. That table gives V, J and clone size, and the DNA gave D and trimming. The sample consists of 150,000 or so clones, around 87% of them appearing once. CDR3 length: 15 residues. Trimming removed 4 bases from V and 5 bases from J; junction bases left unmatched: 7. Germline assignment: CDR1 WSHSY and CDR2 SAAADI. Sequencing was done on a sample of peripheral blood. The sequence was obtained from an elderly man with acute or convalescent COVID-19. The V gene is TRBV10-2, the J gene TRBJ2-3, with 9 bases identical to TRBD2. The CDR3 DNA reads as TGCGCCAGCAGTGGGGGCGGGAGGGCCGAAGATACGCAGTATTTT. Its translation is CASSGGGRAEDTQYF.